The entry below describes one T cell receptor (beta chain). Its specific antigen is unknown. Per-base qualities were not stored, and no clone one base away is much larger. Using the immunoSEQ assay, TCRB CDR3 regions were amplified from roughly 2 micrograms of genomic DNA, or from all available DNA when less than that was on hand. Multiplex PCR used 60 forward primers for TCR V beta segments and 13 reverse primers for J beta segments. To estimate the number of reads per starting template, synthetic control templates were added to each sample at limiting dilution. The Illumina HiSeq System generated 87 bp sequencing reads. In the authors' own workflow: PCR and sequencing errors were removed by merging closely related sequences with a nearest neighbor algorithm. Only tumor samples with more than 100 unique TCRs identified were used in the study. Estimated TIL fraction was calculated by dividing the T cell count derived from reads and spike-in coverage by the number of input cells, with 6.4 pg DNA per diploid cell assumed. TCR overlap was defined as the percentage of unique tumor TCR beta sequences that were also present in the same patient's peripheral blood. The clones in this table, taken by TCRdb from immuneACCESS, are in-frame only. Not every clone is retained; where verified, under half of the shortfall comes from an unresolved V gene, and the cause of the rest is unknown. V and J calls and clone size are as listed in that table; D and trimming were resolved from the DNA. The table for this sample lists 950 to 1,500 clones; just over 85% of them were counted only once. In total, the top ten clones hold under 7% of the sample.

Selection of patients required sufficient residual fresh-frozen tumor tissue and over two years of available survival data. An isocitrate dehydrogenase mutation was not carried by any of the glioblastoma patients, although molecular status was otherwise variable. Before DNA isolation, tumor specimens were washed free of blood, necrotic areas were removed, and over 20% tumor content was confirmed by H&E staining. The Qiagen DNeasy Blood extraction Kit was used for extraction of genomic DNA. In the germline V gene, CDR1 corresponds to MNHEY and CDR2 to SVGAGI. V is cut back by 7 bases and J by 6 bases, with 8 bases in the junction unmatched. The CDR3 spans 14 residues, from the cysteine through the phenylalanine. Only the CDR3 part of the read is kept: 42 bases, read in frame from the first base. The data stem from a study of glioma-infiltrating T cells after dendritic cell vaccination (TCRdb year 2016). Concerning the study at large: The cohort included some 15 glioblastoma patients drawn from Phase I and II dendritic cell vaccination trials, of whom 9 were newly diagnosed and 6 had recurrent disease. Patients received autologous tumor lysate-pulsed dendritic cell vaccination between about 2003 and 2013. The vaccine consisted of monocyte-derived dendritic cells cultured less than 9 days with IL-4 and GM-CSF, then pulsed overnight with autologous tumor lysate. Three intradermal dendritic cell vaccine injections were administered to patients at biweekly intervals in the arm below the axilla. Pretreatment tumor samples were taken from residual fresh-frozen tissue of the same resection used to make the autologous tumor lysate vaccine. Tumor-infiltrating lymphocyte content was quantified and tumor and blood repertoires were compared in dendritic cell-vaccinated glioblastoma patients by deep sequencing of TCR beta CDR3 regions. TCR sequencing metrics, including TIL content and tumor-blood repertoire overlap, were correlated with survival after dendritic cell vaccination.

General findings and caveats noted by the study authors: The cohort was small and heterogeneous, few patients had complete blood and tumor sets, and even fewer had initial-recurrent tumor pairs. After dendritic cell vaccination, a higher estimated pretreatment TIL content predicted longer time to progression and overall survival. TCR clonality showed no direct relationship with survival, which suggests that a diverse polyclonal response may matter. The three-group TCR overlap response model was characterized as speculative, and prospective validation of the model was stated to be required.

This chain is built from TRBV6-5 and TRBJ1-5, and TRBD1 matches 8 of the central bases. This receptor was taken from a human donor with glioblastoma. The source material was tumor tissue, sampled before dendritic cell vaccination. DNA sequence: TGTGCCAGCATCGAGACAGGGGTGAGTCAGCCCCAGCATTTT. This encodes CASIETGVSQPQHF.